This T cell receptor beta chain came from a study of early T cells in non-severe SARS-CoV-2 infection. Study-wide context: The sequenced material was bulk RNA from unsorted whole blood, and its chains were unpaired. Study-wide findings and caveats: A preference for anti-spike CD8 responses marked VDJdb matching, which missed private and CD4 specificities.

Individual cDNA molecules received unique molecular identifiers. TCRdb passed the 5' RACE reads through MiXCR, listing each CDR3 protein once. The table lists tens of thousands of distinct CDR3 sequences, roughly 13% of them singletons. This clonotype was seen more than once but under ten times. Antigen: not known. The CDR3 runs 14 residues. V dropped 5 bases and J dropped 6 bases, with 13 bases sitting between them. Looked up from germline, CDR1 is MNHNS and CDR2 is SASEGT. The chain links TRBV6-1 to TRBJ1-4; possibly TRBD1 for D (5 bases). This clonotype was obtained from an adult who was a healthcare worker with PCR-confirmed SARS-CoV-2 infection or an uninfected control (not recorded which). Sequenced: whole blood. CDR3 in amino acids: CASSPGTEDEKLFF. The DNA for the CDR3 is TGTGCCAGCAGTCCCGGGACCGAAGATGAAAAACTGTTTTTT.